This entry features one T cell receptor beta chain sequence. The entry originates in a study of blood T cell repertoires in COVID-19. For the study at large: Acute and convalescent COVID-19 samples came from the United States, Italy and Spain. T cells, B-cell-depleted T cells, or PBMCs supplied cDNA or gDNA.

The CDR3 is 16 amino acids. V lost 3 bases and J 0 bases, leaving 12 bases between the germline ends. CDR1 GTSNPN and CDR2 SVGIG come from the germline V gene (reference sequence). Repertoires were generated with immunoSEQ multiplex PCR, while TCRdb's copy carries only in-frame clones and drops some. This sample yields about 290,000 clones, of which around 89% are seen a single time; about 4.2% belongs to the top ten. J is TRBJ2-6 and V is TRBV30; TRBD1 is a possible D gene (6 bases). Sequencing used peripheral blood. This sequence was found in a man in his forties with acute or convalescent COVID-19. CDR3 sequence (DNA): TGTGCCTGGAGGACAGGAGCACTCTCTGGGGCCAACGTCCTGACTTTC. Translation gives CAWRTGALSGANVLTF.